Listed here is a single TCR beta chain. This record comes from a study of cytomegalovirus exposure and HLA in healthy donors. The CDR3 is 14 residues long. Germline loops: CDR1 SGHAT, CDR2 FQNNGV. The junction had 7 bases not matched to a gene; V was cut back by 5 bases and J by 6 bases. Profiling relied on immunoSEQ multiplex PCR, and the TCRdb table lists in-frame clones only, not all of them. This table has about 150,000 clones, 75% to 90% appearing once. This sequence was found in a man between 18 and 29 years old in good health and CMV-seropositive. This chain connects TRBV11-2 to TRBJ2-1; TRBD1 aligns across 7 bases. Specimen: PBMCs. The CDR3 bases are TGTGCCAGCAGCCCCGACAGGGCGCGCAATGAGCAGTTCTTC. This codes for CASSPDRARNEQFF. The variable domain in full, completed from reference TRBV11-2 and TRBJ2-1, reads EAGVAQSPRYKIIEKRQSVAFWCNPISGHATLYWYQQILGQGPKLLIQFQNNGVVDDSQLPKDRFSAERLKGVDSTLKIQPAKLEDSAVYLCASSPDRARNEQFFGPGTRLTVL.